The rows below give T cell receptor beta chains drawn from one sample of a study of shared clonotypes between healthy human individuals. Measured with immunoSEQ multiplex PCR; TCRdb has only the in-frame clones, and not every one. Among about a million clones listed, 70% to 80% were seen once. The sample comprised memory CD4+ T cells from PBMCs. Every receptor here comes from a man younger than 35 in good health. Some clones in this sample may be carry-over from other donors' samples. Both conserved end residues are part of each CDR3. The order of the fields is CDR3 DNA, CDR3 protein, V gene, clone size, D gene, J gene. D genes are given only for firm matches. Where a row states a size, it is once, few, many or the class of an expanded clone; other rows omit it.

TGTGCCAGCAGTTTCCGGATCCGTCGGGAGACAAATACGCAGTATTTT,CASSFRIRRETNTQYF,TRBV28,-,-,TRBJ2-3
TGTGCCAGCAGGCCGTTAGGATCCATAGGGAGGGAGCTGTTTTTT,CASRPLGSIGRELFF,TRBV6-1,-,-,TRBJ2-2
TGTGCCAGCAGCGTAGCTACAGGCAGGAGGAACACCGGGGAGCTGTTTTTT,CASSVATGRRNTGELFF,TRBV9,-,-,TRBJ2-2
TGTGCCAGCAGCGTTTTTATTGGGTCGGCAGATACGCAGTATTTT,CASSVFIGSADTQYF,TRBV7-8,-,-,TRBJ2-3
TGTGCCAGCAGTCCCGACAGCGGTGGCTACACCTTC,CASSPDSGGYTF,TRBV2,few,-,TRBJ1-2
TGTGCCATCACCGCCGGCCCGGGACAGGGATCTGGCTACACCTTC,CAITAGPGQGSGYTF,TRBV28,-,TRBD1,TRBJ1-2
TGCGCCAGCAGCTTGCTGACTAGCGGGACCACCGGGGAGCTGTTTTTT,CASSLLTSGTTGELFF,TRBV5-1,-,TRBD2,TRBJ2-2
TGTGCCAGCAGCTTAGCGCTAGACAGGATCCTCTCAAGCTCCTACGAGCAGTACTTC,CASSLALDRILSSSYEQYF,TRBV7-8,-,-,TRBJ2-7
TGTGCCAGTAGATACCCCCGGGGACCCGGGGACGGCTACACCTTC,CASRYPRGPGDGYTF,TRBV19,-,-,TRBJ1-2
TGTGCCAGCACCCCGACCGTGGGGGGGGACACTGAAGCTTTCTTT,CASTPTVGGDTEAFF,TRBV5-4,once,-,TRBJ1-1
TGCGCCAGCAGCTTTTCCCCCGCGGGAGGGCCAGATACGCAGTATTTT,CASSFSPAGGPDTQYF,TRBV5-1,many,TRBD2,TRBJ2-3